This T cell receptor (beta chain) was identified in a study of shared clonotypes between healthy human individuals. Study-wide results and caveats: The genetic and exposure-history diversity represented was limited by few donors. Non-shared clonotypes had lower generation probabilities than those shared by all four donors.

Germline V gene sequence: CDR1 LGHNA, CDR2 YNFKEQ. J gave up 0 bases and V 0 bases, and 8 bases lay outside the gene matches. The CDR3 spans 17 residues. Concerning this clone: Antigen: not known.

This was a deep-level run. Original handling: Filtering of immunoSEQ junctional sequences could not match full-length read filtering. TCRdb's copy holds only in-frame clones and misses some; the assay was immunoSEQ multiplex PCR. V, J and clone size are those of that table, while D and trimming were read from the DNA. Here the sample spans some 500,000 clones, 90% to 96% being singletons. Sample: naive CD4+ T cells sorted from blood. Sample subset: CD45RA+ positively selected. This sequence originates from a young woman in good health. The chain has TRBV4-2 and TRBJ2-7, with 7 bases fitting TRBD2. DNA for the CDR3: TGTGCCAGCAGCCAAGATCTGGGGACTACTTTCTCCTACGAGCAGTACTTC. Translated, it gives CASSQDLGTTFSYEQYF.